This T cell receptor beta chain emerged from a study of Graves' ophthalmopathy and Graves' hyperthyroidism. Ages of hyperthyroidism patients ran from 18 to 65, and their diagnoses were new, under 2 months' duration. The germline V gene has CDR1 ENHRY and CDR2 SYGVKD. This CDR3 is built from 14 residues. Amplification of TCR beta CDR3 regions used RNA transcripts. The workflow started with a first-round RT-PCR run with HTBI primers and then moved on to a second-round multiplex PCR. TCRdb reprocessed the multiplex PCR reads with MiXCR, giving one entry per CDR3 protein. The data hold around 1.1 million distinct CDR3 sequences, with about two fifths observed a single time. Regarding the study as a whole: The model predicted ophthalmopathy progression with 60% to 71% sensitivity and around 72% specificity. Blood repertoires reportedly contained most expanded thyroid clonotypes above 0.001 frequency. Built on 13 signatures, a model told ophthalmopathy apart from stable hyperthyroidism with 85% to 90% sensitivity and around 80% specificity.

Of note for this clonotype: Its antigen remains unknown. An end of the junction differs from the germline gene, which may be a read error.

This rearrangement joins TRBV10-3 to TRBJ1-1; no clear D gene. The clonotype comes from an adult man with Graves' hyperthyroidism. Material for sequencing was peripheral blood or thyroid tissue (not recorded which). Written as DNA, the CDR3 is TGTGCCAGCAGTCAAAGTACGGGAGACACTGAAGCTTTCTTT. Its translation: CASSQSTGDTEAFF.